This TCR beta chain was documented in a study of CD8 T cells in ankylosing spondylitis. From germline, CDR1 is SGHTA and CDR2 FQGNSA. Losses at the gene ends were 5 bases for V and 6 bases for J; bases not matched to a gene: 13. The CDR3 sequence is 15 residues long. General study findings and limits: For ankylosing spondylitis blood, a TCR beta motif of under ten highly homologous variants appeared characteristic. Clones linked to disease were reported to show significant enrichment in matched ankylosing spondylitis synovial fluid. Within peripheral blood, clones linked to disease were CD8+ and relatively rare.

Remarks on this clonotype: Its cognate antigen is unknown.

Quantitative 5'-RACE with molecular barcodes generated TCR beta libraries. One entry per CDR3 protein, called by TCRdb with MiXCR from the 5' RACE reads. The sample shows about 750,000 distinct CDR3 sequences, around a fifth of them seen only once. The chain combines TRBV7-2 with TRBJ2-7; 7 nucleotides match TRBD2. This TCR was sampled from a male donor with ankylosing spondylitis. The sample consisted of blood, either unsorted or a sorted T cell fraction (not recorded which). This chain's CDR3 is CASSLGSRGRVEQYF. The CDR3 DNA reads as TGTGCCAGCAGCCTAGGTAGTCGCGGGAGAGTCGAGCAGTACTTC.